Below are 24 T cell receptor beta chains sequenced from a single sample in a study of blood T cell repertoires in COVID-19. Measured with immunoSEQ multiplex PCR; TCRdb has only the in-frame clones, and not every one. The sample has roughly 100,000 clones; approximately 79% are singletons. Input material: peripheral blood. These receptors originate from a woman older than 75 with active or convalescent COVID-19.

The CDR3 nucleotides are TGTGCCACCAGCAGGGACAGGACAGAAAACTACGAGCAGTACTTC. Translated, it gives CATSRDRTENYEQYF. The rearrangement uses TRBV15 and TRBJ2-7, with 7 nucleotides matching TRBD1. V lost 3 bases to trimming and J lost 3 bases; unmatched junction nucleotides: 8. CDR1 LNHNV and CDR2 YYDKDF come from the germline V gene (reference sequence). The CDR3 is made up of 15 amino acids.

The CDR3 DNA sequence: TGCGGAGCCCGAGCCTACGAGCAGTACTTC. Its protein product is CGARAYEQYF. This sequence joins TRBV23-1 and TRBJ2-7; no firm D call. TRBV23-1 is marked as an open reading frame, function uncertain. The CDR3 covers 10 residues.

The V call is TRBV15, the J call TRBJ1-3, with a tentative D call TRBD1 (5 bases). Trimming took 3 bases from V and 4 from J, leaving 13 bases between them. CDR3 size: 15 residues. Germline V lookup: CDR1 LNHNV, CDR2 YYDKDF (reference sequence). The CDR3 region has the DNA TGTGCCACCAGCAGGCCCCAGGGTCCCGGAAACACCATATATTTT. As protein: CATSRPQGPGNTIYF.

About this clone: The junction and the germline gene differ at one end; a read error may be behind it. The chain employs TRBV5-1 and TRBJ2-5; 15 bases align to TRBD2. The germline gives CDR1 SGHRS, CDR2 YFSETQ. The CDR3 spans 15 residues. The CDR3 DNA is TGTGCCAGCAGCGCGGGACTAGCGGGAGGTGAGACCCAGTACTTC. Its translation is CASSAGLAGGETQYF.

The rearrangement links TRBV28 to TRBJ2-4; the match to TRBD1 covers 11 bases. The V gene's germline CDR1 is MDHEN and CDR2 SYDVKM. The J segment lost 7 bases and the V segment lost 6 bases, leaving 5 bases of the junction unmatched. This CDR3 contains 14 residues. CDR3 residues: CASSPGQGGNIQYF. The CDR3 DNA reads TGTGCCAGCAGCCCGGGACAGGGGGGGAACATTCAGTACTTC.

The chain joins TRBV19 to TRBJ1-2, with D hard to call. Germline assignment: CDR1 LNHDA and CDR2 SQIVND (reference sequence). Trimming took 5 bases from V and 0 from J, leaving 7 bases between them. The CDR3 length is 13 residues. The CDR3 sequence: CASSPTSNYGYTF. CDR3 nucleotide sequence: TGTGCCAGTAGTCCAACATCTAACTATGGCTACACCTTC.

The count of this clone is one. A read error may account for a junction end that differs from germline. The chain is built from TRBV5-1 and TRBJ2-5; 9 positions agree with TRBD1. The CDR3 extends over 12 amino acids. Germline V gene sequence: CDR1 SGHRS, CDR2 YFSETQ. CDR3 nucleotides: TGTGCCAGCAGCTTGGGACAGGGAGGCCAGTACTTC. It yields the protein CASSLGQGGQYF.

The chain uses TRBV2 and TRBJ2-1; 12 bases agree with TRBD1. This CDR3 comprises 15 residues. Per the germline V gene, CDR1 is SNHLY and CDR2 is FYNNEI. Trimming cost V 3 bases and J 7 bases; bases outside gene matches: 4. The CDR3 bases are TGTGCCAGCAGTGAGGGACAGGGGGCTTGGAATGAGCAGTTCTTC. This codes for CASSEGQGAWNEQFF.

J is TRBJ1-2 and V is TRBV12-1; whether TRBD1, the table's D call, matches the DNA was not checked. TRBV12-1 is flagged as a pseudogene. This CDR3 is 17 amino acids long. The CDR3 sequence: CASSPTRDRGDNYGYTF. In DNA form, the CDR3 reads TGTGCCAGCAGCCCCACCAGGGACAGGGGTGATAACTATGGCTACACCTTC.

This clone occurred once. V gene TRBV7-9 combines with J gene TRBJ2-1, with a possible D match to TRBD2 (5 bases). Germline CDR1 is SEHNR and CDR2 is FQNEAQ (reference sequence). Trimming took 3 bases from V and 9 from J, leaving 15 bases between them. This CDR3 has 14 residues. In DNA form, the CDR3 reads TGTGCCAGCAGCTTGGATCGGTCTGGGAGTGAGCAGTTCTTC. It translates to CASSLDRSGSEQFF.

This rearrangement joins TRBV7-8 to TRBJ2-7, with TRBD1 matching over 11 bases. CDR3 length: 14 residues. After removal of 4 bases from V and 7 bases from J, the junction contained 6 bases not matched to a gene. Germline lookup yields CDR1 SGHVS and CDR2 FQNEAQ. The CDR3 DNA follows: TGTGCCAGCAGCTCGCGGACAGGGGGCAAGGAGCAGTACTTC. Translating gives CASSSRTGGKEQYF.

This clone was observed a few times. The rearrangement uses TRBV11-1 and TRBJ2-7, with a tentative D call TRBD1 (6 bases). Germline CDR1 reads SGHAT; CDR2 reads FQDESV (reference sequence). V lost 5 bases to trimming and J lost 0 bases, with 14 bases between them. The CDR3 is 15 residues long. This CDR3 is CASSTGSNPSYEQYF. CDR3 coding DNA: TGTGCCAGCAGCACAGGGTCAAATCCCTCCTACGAGCAGTACTTC.

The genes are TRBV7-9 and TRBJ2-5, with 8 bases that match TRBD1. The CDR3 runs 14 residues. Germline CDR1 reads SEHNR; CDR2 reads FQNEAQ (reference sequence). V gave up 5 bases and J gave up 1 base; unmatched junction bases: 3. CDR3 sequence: CASSLDRGQETQYF. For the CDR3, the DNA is TGTGCCAGCAGCCTCGACAGGGGCCAAGAGACCCAGTACTTC.

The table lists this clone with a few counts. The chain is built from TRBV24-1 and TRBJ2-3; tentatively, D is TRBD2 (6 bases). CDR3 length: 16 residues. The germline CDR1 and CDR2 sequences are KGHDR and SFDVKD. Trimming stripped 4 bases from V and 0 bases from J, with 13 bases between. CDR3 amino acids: CATSDPTSFSTDTQYF. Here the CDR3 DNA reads TGTGCCACCAGTGACCCGACTAGTTTTAGCACAGATACGCAGTATTTT.

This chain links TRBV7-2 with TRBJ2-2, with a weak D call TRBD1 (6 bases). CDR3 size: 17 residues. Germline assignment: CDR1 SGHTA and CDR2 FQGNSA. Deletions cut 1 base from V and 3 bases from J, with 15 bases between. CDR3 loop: CASSLDSKGVDTGELFF. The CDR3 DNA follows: TGTGCCAGCAGCTTAGACTCTAAGGGGGTAGACACCGGGGAGCTGTTTTTT.

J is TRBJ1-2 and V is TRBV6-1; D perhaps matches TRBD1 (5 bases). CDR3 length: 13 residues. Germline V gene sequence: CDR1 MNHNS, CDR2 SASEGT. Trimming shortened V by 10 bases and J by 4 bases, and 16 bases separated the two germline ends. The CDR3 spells CATIPRGIYGYTF. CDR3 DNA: TGTGCCACCATCCCCCGGGGGATCTATGGCTACACCTTC.

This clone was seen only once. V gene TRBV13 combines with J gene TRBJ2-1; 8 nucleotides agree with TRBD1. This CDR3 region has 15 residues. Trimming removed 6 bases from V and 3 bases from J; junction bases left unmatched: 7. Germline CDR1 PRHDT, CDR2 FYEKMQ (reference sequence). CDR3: CASSGRGPDYNEQFF. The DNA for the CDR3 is TGTGCCAGCAGTGGCAGGGGGCCCGACTACAATGAGCAGTTCTTC.

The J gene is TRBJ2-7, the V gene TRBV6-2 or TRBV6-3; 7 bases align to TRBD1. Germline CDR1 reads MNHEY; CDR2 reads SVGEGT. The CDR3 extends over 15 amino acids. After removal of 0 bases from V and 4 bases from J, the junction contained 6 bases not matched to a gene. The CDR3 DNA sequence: TGTGCCAGCAGTTACTCCCCGGGCAGGGGGTACGAGCAGTACTTC. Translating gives CASSYSPGRGYEQYF.

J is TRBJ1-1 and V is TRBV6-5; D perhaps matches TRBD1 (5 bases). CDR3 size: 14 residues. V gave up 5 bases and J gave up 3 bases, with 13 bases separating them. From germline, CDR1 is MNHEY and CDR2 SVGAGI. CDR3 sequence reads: CASSIDSGHTEAFF. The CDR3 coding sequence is TGTGCCAGCAGTATCGACAGTGGGCACACTGAAGCTTTCTTT.

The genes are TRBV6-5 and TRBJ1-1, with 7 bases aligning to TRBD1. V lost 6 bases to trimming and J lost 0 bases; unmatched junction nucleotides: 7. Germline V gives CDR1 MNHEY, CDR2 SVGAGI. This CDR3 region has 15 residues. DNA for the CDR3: TGTGCCAGCAGCCGCACACAGGGGCTGAACACTGAAGCTTTCTTT. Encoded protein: CASSRTQGLNTEAFF.

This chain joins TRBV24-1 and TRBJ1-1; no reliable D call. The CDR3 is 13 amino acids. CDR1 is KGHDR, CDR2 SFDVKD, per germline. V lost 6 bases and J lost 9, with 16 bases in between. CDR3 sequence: CATSSSDTRKAFF. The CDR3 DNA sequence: TGTGCCACCAGTTCGTCCGATACGCGTAAAGCTTTCTTT.

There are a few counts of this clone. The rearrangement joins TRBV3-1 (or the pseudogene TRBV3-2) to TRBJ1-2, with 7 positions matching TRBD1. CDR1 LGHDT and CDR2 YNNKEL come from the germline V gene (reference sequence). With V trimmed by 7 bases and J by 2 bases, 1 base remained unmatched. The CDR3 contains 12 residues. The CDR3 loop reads CASTTGNYGYTF. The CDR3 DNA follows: TGTGCCAGCACGACAGGGAACTATGGCTACACCTTC.

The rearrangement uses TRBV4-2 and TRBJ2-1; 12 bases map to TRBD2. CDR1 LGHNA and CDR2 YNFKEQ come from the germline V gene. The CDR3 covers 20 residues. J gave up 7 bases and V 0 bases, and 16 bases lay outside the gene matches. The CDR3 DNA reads TGTGCCAGCAGCCAAGAAGGGGATCTAGCGGGAGGGCCGCGGGATAATGAGCAGTTCTTC. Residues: CASSQEGDLAGGPRDNEQFF.

CDR3 amino acids: CASSRGGGQPQHF. CDR3 coding DNA: TGTGCCAGTAGTAGGGGGGGAGGTCAGCCCCAGCATTTT. The V gene is TRBV19, the J gene TRBJ1-5, with D tentatively TRBD1 (5 bases). Germline CDR1 and CDR2: LNHDA and SQIVND (reference sequence). V shed 4 bases and J shed 6 bases, with 10 bases lying between them. The CDR3 extends over 13 amino acids. Full variable domain (rest looked up from reference TRBV19 and TRBJ1-5): DGGITQSPKYLFRKEGQNVTLSCEQNLNHDAMYWYRQDPGQGLRLIYYSQIVNDFQKGDIAEGYSVSREKKESFPLTVTSAQKNPTAFYLCASSRGGGQPQHFGDGTRLSIL.